The 24 T cell receptor beta chains in this list originate from one sample, sequenced in a study of blood T cells in healthy people across ages. Next came a second PCR, run for roughly 7 to 12 cycles, which used a sample-barcoded 5' primer along with a J-beta primer mix. TCRdb re-analysed the 5' RACE reads in MiXCR, keeping a single row per CDR3 protein. There are about 1.4 million distinct CDR3 sequences in the sample; almost 60% occur only once, and about 6.7% lies in the top ten. The sequencing sample was made of blood. These receptors all come from a man younger than 30 in good health.

This clonotype was observed a few times. This sequence joins TRBV4-2 and TRBJ2-1, with D perhaps matching TRBD1 or TRBD2 (5 bases each). CDR3 length: 14 residues. Deletions cut 1 base from V and 3 bases from J, with 7 bases between. Germline assignment: CDR1 LGHNA and CDR2 YNFKEQ. The CDR3, as DNA: TGTGCCAGCAGCCAAGCGGGGCTCTACAATGAGCAGTTCTTC. It encodes CASSQAGLYNEQFF.

The chain is built from TRBV29-1 and TRBJ2-5; TRBD1 is a possible D gene (5 bases). This CDR3 contains 11 residues. CDR1 and CDR2 (germline): SQVTM, ANQGSEA. V was shortened by 0 bases and J by 11 bases, with 10 bases between the two germline ends. Here the CDR3 DNA reads TGCAGCGTTGAAGATCAGGGCATGCAGTACTTC. Its protein is CSVEDQGMQYF.

V is TRBV3-1 and J is TRBJ1-6; 8 positions match TRBD1. CDR1 is LGHDT, CDR2 YNNKEL, per germline (reference sequence). The trim removed 3 bases at V and 9 bases at J, leaving 13 bases unmatched. The CDR3 runs 17 residues. Written as DNA, the CDR3 is TGTGCCAGCAGCCACATGCAAAGGGACAGGTCGAGTTCACCCCTCCACTTT. This encodes CASSHMQRDRSSSPLHF.

The chain employs TRBV10-3 and TRBJ2-7; maybe TRBD1 (6 bases). The CDR3 length is 14 residues. With 7 bases removed from V and 0 bases from J, the gap between germline ends came to 13 bases. Germline V CDR1 and CDR2: ENHRY, SYGVKD. CDR3 bases: TGTGCCATCACTACAACAGGGAGCTCCTACGAGCAGTACTTC. It specifies CAITTTGSSYEQYF.

The rearrangement uses TRBV24-1 and TRBJ2-5; D remains unclear. Germline V CDR1 and CDR2: KGHDR, SFDVKD. Trimming pared 9 bases from V and 0 bases from J, leaving 4 bases between. The CDR3 loop spans 11 amino acids. The CDR3 is CATEYQETQYF. The CDR3 DNA reads TGTGCCACCGAGTACCAAGAGACCCAGTACTTC.

This clonotype was counted a single time. This chain joins TRBV6-5 and TRBJ2-5; the D gene is possibly TRBD1 (6 bases). The CDR3 extends over 14 amino acids. V was pared by 6 bases and J by 5 bases, with 16 bases between. CDR1 MNHEY and CDR2 SVGAGI come from the germline V gene. This CDR3 is CASRPTGPGETQYF. The DNA for the CDR3 is TGTGCCAGCAGGCCCACAGGGCCTGGGGAGACCCAGTACTTC.

As DNA, the CDR3 is TGCGCCAGCAGCTTGGGCCCGACTCGGGAGGAGACCCAGTACTTC. Amino acids: CASSLGPTREETQYF. This chain connects TRBV5-1 to TRBJ2-5; D may be TRBD2 (6 bases). Germline V gives CDR1 SGHRS, CDR2 YFSETQ. This CDR3 is 15 amino acids long. The V and J ends lost 0 bases and 5 bases respectively, with 14 bases between them.

The V and J genes are TRBV5-1 and TRBJ2-1; TRBD2 matches 12 bases. V shed 4 bases and J 1 base; nucleotides not matched to a gene: 9. This CDR3 comprises 18 residues. Germline V gene data show CDR1 as SGHRS and CDR2 as YFSETQ. This chain's CDR3 is CASSTRLAGESSYNEQFF. CDR3 in DNA: TGCGCCAGCAGCACTCGACTAGCGGGGGAGAGTTCCTACAATGAGCAGTTCTTC.

V and J are TRBV4-1 and TRBJ2-2; 9 bases are a match to TRBD1. Germline V lookup: CDR1 MGHRA, CDR2 YSYEKL. This CDR3 region has 16 residues. Unmatched junction bases numbered 9, after V lost 4 bases and J lost 6 bases. CDR3 nucleotide sequence: TGCGCCAGCAGCCTGCCGGGACAGGGTCATCCCGGGGAGCTGTTTTTT. It translates to CASSLPGQGHPGELFF.

The genes are TRBV7-9 and TRBJ2-5, with D possibly TRBD2 on 6 matching bases. The CDR3 consists of 14 residues. With 3 bases removed from V and 11 bases from J, the gap between germline ends came to 19 bases. CDR1 is SEHNR, CDR2 FQNEAQ, per germline (reference sequence). In nucleotides, the CDR3 is TGTGCCAGCAGCTTTCCCGGGAGAACGGGAGAGCAGTACTTC. Translating gives CASSFPGRTGEQYF.

The chain uses TRBV10-3 and TRBJ2-5, with D uncertain. V shed 3 bases and J shed 5 bases, with 13 bases lying between them. This CDR3 has 14 residues. CDR1 is ENHRY, CDR2 SYGVKD, per germline. CDR3: CAISERLIGETQYF. The CDR3 nucleotides are TGTGCCATCAGTGAACGGCTAATAGGGGAGACCCAGTACTTC.

At least ten counts were recorded for this clonotype. The chain joins TRBV4-1 to TRBJ2-5, with 7 positions matching TRBD1. V lost 0 bases, J lost 2 bases, and 0 bases stayed unmatched. Germline CDR1 is MGHRA and CDR2 is YSYEKL. CDR3 length: 14 amino acids. As DNA, the CDR3 is TGCGCCAGCAGCCAAGACAGGGGGCAAGAGACCCAGTACTTC. Its translation: CASSQDRGQETQYF.

The V and J genes are TRBV12-3 or TRBV12-4 and TRBJ2-7; possible D gene TRBD2, 5 bases. The CDR3 totals 15 residues. Trimming removed 4 bases from V and 2 bases from J, with 15 bases in between. CDR3: CASSSQKEGPYEQYF. CDR3 nucleotides: TGTGCCAGCAGTTCCCAGAAAGAGGGCCCCTACGAGCAGTACTTC.

The chain employs TRBV4-3 and TRBJ2-3; perhaps TRBD2 as D (7 bases). The CDR3 runs to 18 residues. V lost 0 bases and J 0 bases, leaving 16 bases between the germline ends. The germline gives CDR1 LGHNA, CDR2 YSLEER. The CDR3 spells CASSQDPAGAISTDTQYF. CDR3 sequence (DNA): TGCGCCAGCAGCCAAGACCCCGCGGGGGCCATAAGCACAGATACGCAGTATTTT.

The V call is TRBV3-1, the J call TRBJ2-3; 7 positions match TRBD1. Losses at the gene ends were 10 bases for V and 3 bases for J; bases not matched to a gene: 22. The germline V gene encodes CDR1 LGHDT and CDR2 YNNKEL (reference sequence). The CDR3 runs to 18 residues. In DNA form, the CDR3 reads TGTGCCATCCCTCCTACAGGGGCCCACACTAATTCTACAGATACGCAGTATTTT. Translation gives CAIPPTGAHTNSTDTQYF.

The gene calls are TRBV12-3 or TRBV12-4 and TRBJ2-7; 7 bases fit TRBD1. The CDR3 contains 15 residues. Trimming took 6 bases from V and 0 from J; bases not matched to a gene: 8. The CDR3: CASSPPRTGSYEQYF. Here the CDR3 DNA reads TGTGCCAGCAGCCCACCCCGGACAGGCTCCTACGAGCAGTACTTC.

This clonotype was counted between two and nine times. The gene calls are TRBV30 and TRBJ2-4; D might be TRBD1 (6 bases). Germline V gives CDR1 GTSNPN, CDR2 SVGIG (reference sequence). V lost 5 bases and J 1 base, leaving 9 bases between the germline ends. This CDR3 is 13 amino acids long. The CDR3 DNA follows: TGTGCCTGGGAGGGGGTGGCCAAAAACATTCAGTACTTC. It yields the protein CAWEGVAKNIQYF. The variable domain in full, with the rest retrieved from reference TRBV30 and TRBJ2-4, is SQTIHQWPATLVQPVGSPLSLECTVEGTSNPNLYWYRQAAGRGLQLLFYSVGIGQISSEVPQNLSASRPQDRQFILSSKKLLLSDSGFYLCAWEGVAKNIQYFGAGTRLSVL.

This clonotype came up a few times. The rearrangement uses TRBV9 and TRBJ2-1, with 8 bases that match TRBD2. The CDR3 contains 16 residues. Unmatched junction bases numbered 10, after V lost 4 bases and J lost 4 bases. Germline loops: CDR1 SGDLS, CDR2 YYNGEE. CDR3 coding DNA: TGTGCCAGCAGCCCGAGAGGAGCGGGAGCTTACAATGAGCAGTTCTTC. Amino acids: CASSPRGAGAYNEQFF.

The V call is TRBV27, the J call TRBJ1-1, with D maybe TRBD1 (5 bases). Germline V gene lookup returns CDR1 MNHEY and CDR2 SMNVEV (reference sequence). V gave up 4 bases and J gave up 6 bases, with 12 bases separating them. CDR3 size: 13 residues. CDR3 bases: TGTGCCAGCAGTTCCGCAGGGTATGCTGAAGCTTTCTTT. It translates to CASSSAGYAEAFF.

The chain couples TRBV6-5 to TRBJ1-1, with D perhaps TRBD1 (5 bases). Germline CDR1 and CDR2: MNHEY and SVGAGI. Trimming removed 0 bases from V and 2 bases from J, with 10 bases in between. This CDR3 is 15 amino acids long. CDR3 coding DNA: TGTGCCAGCAGTTACTCGGGGGACGCAAACACTGAAGCTTTCTTT. Its protein product is CASSYSGDANTEAFF.

This clonotype was found a few times. The rearrangement uses TRBV29-1 and TRBJ2-7; no clear D gene. V lost 7 bases to trimming and J lost 3 bases, with 16 bases between them. This CDR3 has 13 amino acids. CDR1 is SQVTM, CDR2 ANQGSEA, per germline. The CDR3 region has the DNA TGCAGCGCCGTCACCGGCGGAAACTACGAGCAGTACTTC. Encoded protein: CSAVTGGNYEQYF.

On this clonotype: One end of the junction is discordant with germline, which a read error may explain. The genes are TRBV27 and TRBJ1-2; D uncertain. The CDR3 covers 14 residues. Germline V CDR1 and CDR2: MNHEY, SMNVEV (reference sequence). The CDR3: CASSLGFEGFGYTF. CDR3 DNA: TGCGCCAGCAGTTTAGGGTTCGAGGGATTCGGCTACACCTTC.

The V and J genes are TRBV4-1 and TRBJ1-2; weak D call: TRBD1 (5 bases). Germline values: CDR1 MGHRA, CDR2 YSYEKL. The CDR3 has 15 amino acids. Trimming took 1 base from V and 9 from J, leaving 18 bases between them. CDR3 amino acids: CASSQAGSGGYRYTF. The DNA for the CDR3 is TGCGCCAGCAGCCAAGCGGGCAGCGGGGGGTATCGCTACACCTTC.

The J gene is TRBJ2-5, the V gene TRBV20-1; 7 bases map to TRBD2. The DNA end is a closer match to TRBJ2-7, so the J assignment may be wrong. Germline lookup yields CDR1 DFQATT and CDR2 SNEGSKA (reference sequence). There are 11 residues in the CDR3. The DNA of the CDR3 is TGCAGTGCTAAGCGGGGACGCGAGCAGTACTTC. Translation gives CSAKRGREQYF.